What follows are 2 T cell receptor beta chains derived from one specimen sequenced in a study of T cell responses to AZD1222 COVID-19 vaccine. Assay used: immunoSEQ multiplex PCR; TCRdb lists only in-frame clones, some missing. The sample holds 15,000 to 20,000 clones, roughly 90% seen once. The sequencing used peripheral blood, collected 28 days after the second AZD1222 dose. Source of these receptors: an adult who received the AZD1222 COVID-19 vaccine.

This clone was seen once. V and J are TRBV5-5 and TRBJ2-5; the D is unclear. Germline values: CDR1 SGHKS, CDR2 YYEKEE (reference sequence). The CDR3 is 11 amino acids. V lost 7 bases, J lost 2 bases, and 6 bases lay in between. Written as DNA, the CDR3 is TGTGCCAGCGACTCGCAAGAGACCCAGTACTTC. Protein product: CASDSQETQYF.

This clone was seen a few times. CDR3 amino acids: CASSEADGGASDTQYF. CDR3 nucleotides: TGTGCCAGCAGTGAAGCGGACGGGGGGGCCTCAGATACGCAGTATTTT. The chain couples TRBV6-1 to TRBJ2-3; TRBD2 agrees at 8 bases. CDR1 MNHNS and CDR2 SASEGT come from the germline V gene. CDR3 length: 16 amino acids. Germline trimming cut 0 bases from V and 4 bases from J; bases unmatched to any gene: 6.